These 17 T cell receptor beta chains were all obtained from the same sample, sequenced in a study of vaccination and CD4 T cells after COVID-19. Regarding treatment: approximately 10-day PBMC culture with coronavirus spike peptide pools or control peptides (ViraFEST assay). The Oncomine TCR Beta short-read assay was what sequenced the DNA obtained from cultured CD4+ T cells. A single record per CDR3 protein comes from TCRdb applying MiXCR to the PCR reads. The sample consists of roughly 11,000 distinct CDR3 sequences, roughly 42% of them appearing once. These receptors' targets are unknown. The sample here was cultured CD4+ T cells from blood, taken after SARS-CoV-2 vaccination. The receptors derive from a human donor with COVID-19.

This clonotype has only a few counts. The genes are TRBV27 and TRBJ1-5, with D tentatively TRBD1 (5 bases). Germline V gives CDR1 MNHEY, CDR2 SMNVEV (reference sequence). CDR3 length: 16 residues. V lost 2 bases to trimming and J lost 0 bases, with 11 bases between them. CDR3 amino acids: CASSLRGDHSNQPQHF. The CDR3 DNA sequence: TGTGCCAGCAGTTTACGGGGGGACCATAGCAATCAGCCCCAGCATTTT.

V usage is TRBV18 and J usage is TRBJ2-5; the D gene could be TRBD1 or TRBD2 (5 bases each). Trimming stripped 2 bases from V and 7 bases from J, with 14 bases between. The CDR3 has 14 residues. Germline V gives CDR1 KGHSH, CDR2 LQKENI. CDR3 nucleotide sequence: TGTGCCAGCTCACCAATCGAGGGGCCCGGGACCCAGTACTTC. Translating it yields CASSPIEGPGTQYF.

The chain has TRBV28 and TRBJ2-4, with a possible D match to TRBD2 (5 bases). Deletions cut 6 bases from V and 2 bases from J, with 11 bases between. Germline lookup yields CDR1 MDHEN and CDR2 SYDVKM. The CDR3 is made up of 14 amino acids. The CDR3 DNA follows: TGTGCCAGCAGCATCCCGACTACCAAAAACATTCAGTACTTC. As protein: CASSIPTTKNIQYF. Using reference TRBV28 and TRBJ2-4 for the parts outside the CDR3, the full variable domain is DVKVTQSSRYLVKRTGEKVFLECVQDMDHENMFWYRQDPGLGLRLIYFSYDVKMKEKGDIPEGYSVSREKKERFSLILESASTNQTSMYLCASSIPTTKNIQYFGAGTRLSVL.

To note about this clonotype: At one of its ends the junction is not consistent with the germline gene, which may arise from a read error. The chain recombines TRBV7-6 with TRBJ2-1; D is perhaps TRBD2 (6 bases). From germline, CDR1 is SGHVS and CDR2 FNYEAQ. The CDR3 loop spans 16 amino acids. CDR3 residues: CASSIYSGATYIEQFF. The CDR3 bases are TGTGCCAGCAGCATATATAGCGGAGCAACCTACATTGAGCAGTTCTTC.

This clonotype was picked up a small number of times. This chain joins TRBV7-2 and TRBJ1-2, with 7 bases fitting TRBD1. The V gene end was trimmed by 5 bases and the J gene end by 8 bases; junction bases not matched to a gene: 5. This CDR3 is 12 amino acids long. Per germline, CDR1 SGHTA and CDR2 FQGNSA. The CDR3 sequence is CASSRDSGGYTF. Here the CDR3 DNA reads TGTGCCAGCAGCAGGGACAGTGGGGGCTACACCTTC.

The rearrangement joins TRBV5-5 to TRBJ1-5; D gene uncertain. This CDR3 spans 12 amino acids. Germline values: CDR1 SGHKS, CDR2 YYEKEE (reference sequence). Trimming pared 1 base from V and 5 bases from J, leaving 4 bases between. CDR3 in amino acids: CASSLYDQPQHF. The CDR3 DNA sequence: TGTGCCAGCAGCTTGTATGATCAGCCCCAGCATTTT.

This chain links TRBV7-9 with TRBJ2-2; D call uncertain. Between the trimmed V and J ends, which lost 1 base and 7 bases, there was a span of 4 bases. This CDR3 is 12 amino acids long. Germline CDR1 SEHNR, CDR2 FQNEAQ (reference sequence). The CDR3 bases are TGTGCCAGCAGCTTAGAAGGCGGGGAGCTGTTTTTT. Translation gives CASSLEGGELFF.

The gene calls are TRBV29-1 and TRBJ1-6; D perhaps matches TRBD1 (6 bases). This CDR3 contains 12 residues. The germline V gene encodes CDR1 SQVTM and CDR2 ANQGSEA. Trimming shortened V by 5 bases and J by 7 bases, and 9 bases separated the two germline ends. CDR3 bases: TGCAGCGTTAGGACAGACAATTCACCCCTCCACTTT. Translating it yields CSVRTDNSPLHF.

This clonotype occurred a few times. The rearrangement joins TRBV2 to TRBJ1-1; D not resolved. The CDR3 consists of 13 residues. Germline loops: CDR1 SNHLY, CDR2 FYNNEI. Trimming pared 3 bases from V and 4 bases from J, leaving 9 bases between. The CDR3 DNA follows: TGTGCCAGCAGTGACGAGCTGGCCACTGAAGCTTTCTTT. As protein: CASSDELATEAFF.

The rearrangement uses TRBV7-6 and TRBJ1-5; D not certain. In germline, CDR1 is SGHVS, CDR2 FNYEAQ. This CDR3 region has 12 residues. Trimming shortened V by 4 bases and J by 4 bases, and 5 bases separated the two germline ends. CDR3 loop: CASSSPNQPQHF. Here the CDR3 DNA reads TGTGCCAGCAGCTCTCCTAATCAGCCCCAGCATTTT.

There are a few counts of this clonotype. In nucleotides, the CDR3 is TGTGCCAGCAGCCCCGACGGGGGAACGGGGACTGAAGCTTTCTTT. It is translated as CASSPDGGTGTEAFF. This chain joins TRBV7-2 and TRBJ1-1; perhaps TRBD1 as D (5 bases). Per germline, CDR1 SGHTA and CDR2 FQGNSA. Trimming shortened V by 5 bases and J by 5 bases, and 18 bases separated the two germline ends. This CDR3 has 15 residues.

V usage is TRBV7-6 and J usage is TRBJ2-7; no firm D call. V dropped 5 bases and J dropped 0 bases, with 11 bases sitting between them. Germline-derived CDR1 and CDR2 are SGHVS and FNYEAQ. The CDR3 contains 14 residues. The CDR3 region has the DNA TGTGCCAGCAGCAAAAGTGACATCTCCTACGAGCAGTACTTC. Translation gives CASSKSDISYEQYF.

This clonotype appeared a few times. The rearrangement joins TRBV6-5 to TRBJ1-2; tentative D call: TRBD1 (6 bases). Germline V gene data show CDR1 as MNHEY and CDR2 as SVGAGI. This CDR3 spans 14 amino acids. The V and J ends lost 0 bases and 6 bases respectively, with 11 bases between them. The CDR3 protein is CASSYSGGENGYTF. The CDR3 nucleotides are TGTGCCAGCAGTTACTCAGGGGGTGAGAATGGCTACACCTTC.

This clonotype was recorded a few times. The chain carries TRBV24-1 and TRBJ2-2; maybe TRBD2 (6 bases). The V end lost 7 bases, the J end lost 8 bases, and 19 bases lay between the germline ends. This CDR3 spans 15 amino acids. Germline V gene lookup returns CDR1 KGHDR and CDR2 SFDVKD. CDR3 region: CATSDTERAAGELFF. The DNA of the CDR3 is TGTGCCACCAGCGACACGGAGCGGGCCGCGGGGGAGCTGTTTTTT.

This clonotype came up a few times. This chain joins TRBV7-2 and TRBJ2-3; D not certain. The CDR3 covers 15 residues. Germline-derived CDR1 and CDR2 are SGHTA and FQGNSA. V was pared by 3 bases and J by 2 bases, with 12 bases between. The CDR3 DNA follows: TGTGCCAGCAGCTTGTCCCCCGCCTCCACAGATACGCAGTATTTT. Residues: CASSLSPASTDTQYF.

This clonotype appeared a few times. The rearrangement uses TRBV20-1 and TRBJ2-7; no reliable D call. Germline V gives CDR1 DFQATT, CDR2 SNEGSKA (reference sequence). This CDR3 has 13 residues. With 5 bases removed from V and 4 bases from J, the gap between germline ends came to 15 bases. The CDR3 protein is CSAATAAVYEQYF. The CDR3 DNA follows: TGCAGTGCTGCAACCGCGGCCGTATACGAGCAGTACTTC.

CDR3 protein: CASSFRGDEKLFF. CDR3 nucleotides: TGTGCCAGCAGTTTTCGGGGTGATGAAAAACTGTTTTTT. V and J are TRBV12-3 or TRBV12-4 and TRBJ1-4; unclear D gene. The CDR3 covers 13 residues. V shed 3 bases and J shed 6 bases, with 8 bases lying between them.